Given below is one T cell receptor (beta chain) in context. Its specificity is not known. Generated by immunoSEQ multiplex PCR, the TCRdb table keeps only in-frame clones and is missing some. The sample holds 20,000 to 25,000 clones, 70% to 85% seen once. The sample belongs to a study of T cells in localized non-small cell lung cancer. This CDR3 is 15 amino acids long. V shed 4 bases and J shed 6 bases, with 18 bases lying between them. Germline values: CDR1 MDHEN, CDR2 SYDVKM. Study-level findings and limits: Uninvolved nearby lung showed the greatest T cell clonality, exceeding that found in tumor. Longer overall survival was linked to higher blood T cell density.

The source was peripheral blood, collected before any cancer treatment. The chain employs TRBV28 and TRBJ1-2, with D perhaps matching TRBD1 (5 bases). This receptor was identified in a man between 40 and 70 years old with stage I lung adenocarcinoma. CDR3 sequence: CASSWPGSGGDGYTF. The CDR3 DNA sequence: TGTGCCAGCAGTTGGCCGGGGTCGGGAGGGGATGGCTACACCTTC.